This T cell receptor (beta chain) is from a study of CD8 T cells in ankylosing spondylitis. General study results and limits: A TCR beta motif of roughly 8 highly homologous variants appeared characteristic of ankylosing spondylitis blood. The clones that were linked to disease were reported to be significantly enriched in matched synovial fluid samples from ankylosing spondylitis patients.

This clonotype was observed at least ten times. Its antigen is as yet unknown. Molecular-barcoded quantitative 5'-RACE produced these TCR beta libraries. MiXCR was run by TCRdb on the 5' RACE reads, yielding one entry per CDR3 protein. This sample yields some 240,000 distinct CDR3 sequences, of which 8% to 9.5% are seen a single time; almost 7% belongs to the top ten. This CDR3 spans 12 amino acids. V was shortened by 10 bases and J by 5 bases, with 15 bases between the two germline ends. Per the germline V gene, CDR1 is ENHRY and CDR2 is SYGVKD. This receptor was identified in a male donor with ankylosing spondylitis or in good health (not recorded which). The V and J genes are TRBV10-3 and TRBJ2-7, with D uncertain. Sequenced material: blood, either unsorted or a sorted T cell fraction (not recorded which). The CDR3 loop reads CATPGRWDEQYF. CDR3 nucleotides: TGTGCCACCCCGGGCCGCTGGGACGAGCAGTACTTC.